The clone carrying this TCR beta chain has just a few counts. The antigen remains undetermined. The record originates from a study of T-cell memory formation after mild COVID-19. Study outcomes and limitations: A second wave expanding day 15 to 37 was CD4+-biased; contracting clones were balanced.

TCRdb recomputed calls from the 5' RACE reads with MiXCR, one row per CDR3 protein. There are fewer than 200,000 distinct CDR3 sequences in the sample; about 21% occur only once, and more than 20% lies in the top ten. Per the germline V gene, CDR1 is ENHRY and CDR2 is SYGVKD. Trimming pared 0 bases from V and 6 bases from J, leaving 9 bases between. This CDR3 contains 14 residues. Sequences were obtained from PBMCs or a T cell subset sorted from them (not recorded which). The origin of this receptor is an adult woman who had mild COVID-19 (a few samples of this study predate the infection). Cell type and time point are not known. This chain connects TRBV10-3 to TRBJ1-5; no clear D. This CDR3 is CAISESWEGQPQHF. The CDR3 nucleotides are TGTGCCATCAGTGAGTCCTGGGAGGGTCAGCCCCAGCATTTT.